This T cell receptor beta chain was identified in a study of blood T cell repertoires in COVID-19. Whole-study context: Acute-phase and convalescent COVID-19 samples originated in the United States, Italy and Spain.

In terms of age and location, participants ranged from roughly 18 to 89 years and lived in 24 US areas. Participant-given clinical history determined each cohort assignment. This clone is termed medium-sized. Clones were sequenced by immunoSEQ multiplex PCR, and TCRdb holds only the in-frame ones, with some missing. The data contain under 200,000 clones, more than 70% of them singletons. This clonotype was sampled from a man aged 55 to 70 who had recovered from COVID-19. What was sequenced was PBMCs or T cells enriched from blood (not recorded which).

CDR3: CASRGQSYGYTF. The CDR3 DNA reads TGTGCCAGCAGGGGGCAAAGTTATGGCTACACCTTC. This chain uses TRBV9 with TRBJ1-2, with a weak D call TRBD1 (5 bases). The CDR3 contains 12 residues. Trimming cost V 5 bases and J 5 bases, with 10 bases left between them. Germline CDR1 reads SGDLS; CDR2 reads YYNGEE.